These 5 T cell receptor beta chains share one sample of origin, sequenced in a study of PD-1 blockade in mismatch repair-deficient tumors (dated by TCRdb to about 2017). The receptor library was made with the immunoSEQ multiplex PCR assay. The table was pulled from immuneACCESS by TCRdb, which kept in-frame rearrangements only. Such tables lose some clones; where checked, under half of the loss comes from unresolved V genes, and the rest has no known cause. This sample is represented by 56,000 or so clones; roughly 80% of them were singletons. Over 7.5% of the sample belongs to the ten largest clones. Here the sequenced sample was peripheral blood, taken less than 21 weeks after starting pembrolizumab. These receptors were taken from an adult with mismatch repair-deficient cancer.

The chain's CDR3 is CASRNNVGLDTQYF. CDR3 sequence (DNA): TGTGCCAGCAGGAATAATGTGGGTTTAGATACGCAGTATTTT. V and J are TRBV25-1 and TRBJ2-3; D is unresolved. Germline CDR1 reads MGHDK; CDR2 reads SYGVNS. Between the trimmed V and J ends, which lost 6 bases and 5 bases, there was a span of 15 bases. The CDR3 is made up of 14 amino acids.

The genes are TRBV7-6 and TRBJ2-5, with D hard to call. CDR3 length equals 14 residues. Trimming removed 5 bases from V and 5 bases from J, with 15 bases in between. CDR1 and CDR2 from the germline V gene are SGHVS and FNYEAQ. CDR3 coding DNA: TGTGCCAGCAGCCCACGTGGGGTTGGGGAGACCCAGTACTTC. Its protein is CASSPRGVGETQYF.

This chain links TRBV14 with TRBJ2-7, with TRBD2 matching 13 bases. J gave up 12 bases and V 4 bases, and 12 bases lay outside the gene matches. The CDR3 is 15 residues long. Germline V CDR1 and CDR2: SGHDN, FVKESK. The CDR3 nucleotides are TGTGCCAGCAGCCCTACGGGACTAGCGGGACTTGGCGTGTACTTC. Translation gives CASSPTGLAGLGVYF.

The table lists this clone with a count of one. In DNA, the CDR3 is TGCGCCAGCAGCTTGGATGTCCGGTCGAACACTGAAGCTTTCTTT. Residues: CASSLDVRSNTEAFF. The chain links TRBV5-1 to TRBJ1-1; D remains unclear. CDR1 and CDR2 (germline): SGHRS, YFSETQ. Trimming stripped 0 bases from V and 1 base from J, with 10 bases between. The CDR3 is 15 amino acids.

This clone was seen a handful of times. The rearrangement joins TRBV7-6 to TRBJ1-1; D is unclear. V lost 6 bases and J 1 base, leaving 12 bases between the germline ends. The CDR3 length is 14 residues. Germline loops: CDR1 SGHVS, CDR2 FNYEAQ. The CDR3: CASSPEASNTEAFF. DNA of the CDR3: TGTGCCAGCAGTCCGGAGGCCTCGAACACTGAAGCTTTCTTT.